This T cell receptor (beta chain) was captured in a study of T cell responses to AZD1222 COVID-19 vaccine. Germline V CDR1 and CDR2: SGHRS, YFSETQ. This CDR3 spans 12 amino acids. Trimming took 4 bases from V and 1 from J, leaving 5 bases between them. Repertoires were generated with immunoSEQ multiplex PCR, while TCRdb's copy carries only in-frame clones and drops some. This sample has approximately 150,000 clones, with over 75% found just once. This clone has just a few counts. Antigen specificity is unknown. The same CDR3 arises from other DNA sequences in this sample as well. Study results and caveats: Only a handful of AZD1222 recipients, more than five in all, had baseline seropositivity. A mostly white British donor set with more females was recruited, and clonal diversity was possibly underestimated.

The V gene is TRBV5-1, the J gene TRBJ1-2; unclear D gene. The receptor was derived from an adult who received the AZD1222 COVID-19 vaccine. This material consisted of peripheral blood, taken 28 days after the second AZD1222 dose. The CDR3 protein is CASSRDNYGYTF. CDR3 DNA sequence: TGCGCCAGCAGCAGGGATAACTATGGCTACACCTTC.